This T cell receptor beta chain emerged from a study of tumor and adjacent non-tumor tissue in lung cancer. Across the whole study: The cohort had around eleven adenocarcinoma, 2 squamous cell and 1 small cell patients. Study findings and constraints: TCR diversity was significantly greater in tumor than normal lung tissue. Normal lung showed higher cumulative top 100 clone frequency than tumor.

This CDR3 spans 13 amino acids. Trimming left V 4 bases short and J 3 bases short, with 10 bases between. Germline V CDR1 and CDR2: SQVTM, ANQGSEA. A word on this clonotype: The antigen is not known. No conserved phenylalanine or tryptophan is present at the end of the CDR3, so a read error is the likely explanation.

The template was RNA from unsorted bulk tissue. TCRbeta libraries were built with three rounds of nested PCR, modified from ARM-PCR. TCRdb ran MiXCR on the multiplex PCR reads and lists one entry per CDR3 protein. The table lists fewer than 85,000 distinct CDR3 sequences, over 75% of them singletons. V and J are TRBV29-1 and TRBJ2-1; no clear D gene. The sequence was collected from a woman in her 50s with non-small cell lung cancer. The sequencing sample was made of lung tumor tissue. The CDR3 spells CSVVGIIYNEQFI. The CDR3 DNA reads as TGCAGCGTTGTAGGGATAATCTACAATGAGCAGTTCATC.